This TCR beta chain emerged from a study of metastatic and nonmetastatic thyroid tumors. Across the whole study: Repertoires from malignant and benign thyroid patients were compared across blood and tumor or nodule tissue.

Original methodology: Built for papillary thyroid cancer, a distant-metastasis classifier drew on CDR3 differences across clinicopathological groups. With MiXCR, TCRdb called clones anew from the PCR reads. TCRdb's processing, not the authors', yielded these V and J calls. There are roughly 93,000 clones in the sample; about 12% occur only once, and around 11% lies in the top ten. This clone was seen ten or more times. Germline CDR1 SQVTM, CDR2 ANQGSEA. Trimming removed 7 bases from V and 1 base from J, with 12 bases in between. CDR3 length: 13 residues. Thyroid surgery was performed in patients who had received no treatment beforehand.

The sample comprised blood. The chain employs TRBV29-1 and TRBJ2-3; TRBD2 might be the D (5 bases). The clonotype originates from a female donor with papillary thyroid cancer or a benign thyroid nodule (not recorded which). Some clones in this sample may be carry-over from other donors' samples. Here the CDR3 DNA reads TGCAGCGGCGAAAGAGCGGGCACAGATACGCAGTATTTT. Encoded protein: CSGERAGTDTQYF.